The 19 T cell receptor beta chains presented below share a single source sample, sequenced in a study of shared clonotypes between healthy human individuals. Sequenced by immunoSEQ multiplex PCR; TCRdb stores in-frame clones only, minus some. Among nearly 750,000 clones listed, about two thirds were seen once. The sample comprised memory CD4+ T cells sorted from blood. Subset indicated: CD45RA-negative fraction. Receptor source: a woman aged 30 to 39 in good health.

This clone was counted only a few times. Other nucleotide sequences from this sample produce the same CDR3. CDR3: CASSPARGYEQYF. The CDR3 DNA sequence: TGTGCCAGCAGTCCCGCGAGGGGCTACGAGCAGTACTTC. V and J are TRBV28 and TRBJ2-7; possibly TRBD1 or TRBD2 for D (5 bases each). V was trimmed by 5 bases and J by 3 bases, leaving 11 bases between them. The V gene's germline CDR1 is MDHEN and CDR2 SYDVKM. This CDR3 spans 13 amino acids.

The genes are TRBV7-9 and TRBJ1-3; no firm D call. The V end was cut by 3 bases, the J end by 7 bases, with 16 bases between. CDR1 and CDR2 (germline): SEHNR, FQNEAQ (reference sequence). This CDR3 comprises 15 residues. The CDR3 sequence: CASSFGYLGGNTIYF. The CDR3 nucleotides read TGTGCCAGCAGCTTCGGATACCTCGGTGGGAACACCATATATTTT. Full variable domain (rest looked up from reference TRBV7-9 and TRBJ1-3): DTGVSQNPRHKITKRGQNVTFRCDPISEHNRLYWYRQTLGQGPEFLTYFQNEAQLEKSRLLSDRFSAERPKGSFSTLEIQRTEQGDSAMYLCASSFGYLGGNTIYFGEGSWLTVV.

The rearrangement uses TRBV28 and TRBJ2-7; the D gene could be TRBD1 or TRBD2 (5 bases each). Germline lookup yields CDR1 MDHEN and CDR2 SYDVKM. The germline V and J ends were trimmed by 3 bases and 3 bases, with 12 bases remaining between them. The CDR3 consists of 14 residues. The CDR3 sequence: CASSFLGDVYEQYF. The CDR3 DNA follows: TGTGCCAGCAGTTTCCTCGGGGACGTCTACGAGCAGTACTTC.

The rearrangement links TRBV6-5 to TRBJ2-7; TRBD2 agrees at 10 bases. CDR3 length: 15 residues. Germline CDR1 MNHEY, CDR2 SVGAGI. The ends lost 7 bases at V and 6 bases at J; junction bases unmatched: 12. In DNA form, the CDR3 reads TGTGCCAGCAATTCCGGGACTAGCGAGTCCCTCGAGCAGTACTTC. The encoded protein is CASNSGTSESLEQYF.

Notes on this clone: This same CDR3 is encoded by further DNA sequences in the sample. V and J are TRBV4-1 and TRBJ2-3; the D gene is possibly TRBD2 (6 bases). CDR3 size: 15 residues. Germline V gene sequence: CDR1 MGHRA, CDR2 YSYEKL. V lost 1 base and J 3 bases, leaving 11 bases between the germline ends. As DNA, the CDR3 is TGCGCCAGCAGCCAAGTCGGCGGGACGACAGATACGCAGTATTTT. Its protein product is CASSQVGGTTDTQYF.

The chain is built from TRBV27 and TRBJ2-7; 7 bases align to TRBD2. From germline, CDR1 is MNHEY and CDR2 SMNVEV (reference sequence). The CDR3 length is 16 residues. Losses at the gene ends were 8 bases for V and 2 bases for J; bases not matched to a gene: 15. In DNA form, the CDR3 reads TGTGCCAGCCGGAAAAGTACTAGCGCAAAAGCCTACGAGCAGTACTTC. Residues: CASRKSTSAKAYEQYF.

The chain uses TRBV28 and TRBJ1-5; 7 nucleotides line up with TRBD1. This CDR3 region has 14 residues. The V segment lost 6 bases and the J segment 7 bases; nucleotides outside the gene matches: 9. Germline V gene lookup returns CDR1 MDHEN and CDR2 SYDVKM. The CDR3 is CASSLDRDGQPQHF. In DNA form, the CDR3 reads TGTGCCAGCAGCCTAGACAGGGATGGGCAGCCCCAGCATTTT.

Concerning this clone itself: The sample carries other DNA sequences with the same CDR3. The CDR3 spells CASSLTRGAYNEQFF. The CDR3 DNA is TGCGCCAGCAGCTTGACAAGGGGCGCCTACAATGAGCAGTTCTTC. The V and J genes are TRBV5-1 and TRBJ2-1, with D maybe TRBD1 (5 bases). The CDR3 runs to 15 residues. Germline CDR1 reads SGHRS; CDR2 reads YFSETQ. V was clipped by 1 base and J by 2 bases, with 10 bases between them. The full variable domain, its missing parts supplied by reference TRBV5-1 and TRBJ2-1, is KAGVTQTPRYLIKTRGQQVTLSCSPISGHRSVSWYQQTPGQGLQFLFEYFSETQRNKGNFPGRFSGRQFSNSRSEMNVSTLELGDSALYLCASSLTRGAYNEQFFGPGTRLTVL.

The rearrangement links TRBV5-5 to TRBJ2-7; 9 bases match TRBD1. The V gene's germline CDR1 is SGHKS and CDR2 YYEKEE (reference sequence). J lost 3 bases, V lost 1 base, and 5 bases had no gene match. CDR3 length: 15 amino acids. CDR3 loop: CASSLHGQGFYEQYF. DNA for the CDR3: TGTGCCAGCAGCTTGCACGGACAGGGGTTCTACGAGCAGTACTTC.

This clone was picked up many times. The J gene is TRBJ2-7, the V gene TRBV11-2; 7 nucleotides line up with TRBD1. Germline loops: CDR1 SGHAT, CDR2 FQNNGV. V was clipped by 4 bases and J by 2 bases; unmatched bases: 8. The CDR3 sequence is 15 residues long. The CDR3 nucleotides read TGTGCCAGCAGCTCTAACCCGGGACAGACCTACGAGCAGTACTTC. Amino acid sequence: CASSSNPGQTYEQYF.

This clone turned up a few times. This chain links TRBV21-1 with TRBJ2-2. TRBV21-1 is a pseudogene segment. This CDR3 has 16 amino acids. The CDR3 loop reads CASSRPDRQNTGELFF. In DNA form, the CDR3 reads TGTGCCAGCAGCAGACCGGACCGACAGAACACCGGGGAGCTGTTTTTT.

The CDR3, as DNA: TGTGCCAGCAGTTTTCGCCCAACCGGGCAAGAGACCCAGTACTTC. Its translation: CASSFRPTGQETQYF. The V call is TRBV27, the J call TRBJ2-5; D uncertain. V shed 3 bases and J shed 2 bases, with 13 bases lying between them. The V gene's germline CDR1 is MNHEY and CDR2 SMNVEV (reference sequence). The CDR3 has 15 residues.

V usage is TRBV7-3 and J usage is TRBJ2-5; D gene ambiguous. V was pared by 8 bases and J by 2 bases, with 12 bases between. The CDR3 is 13 amino acids. Germline assignment: CDR1 SGHTA and CDR2 FQGTGA. In DNA, the CDR3 is TGTGCCAGCTCGCGAACGGCGCAAGAGACCCAGTACTTC. Translated: CASSRTAQETQYF.

The gene calls are TRBV9 and TRBJ2-7, with 7 nucleotides matching TRBD2. CDR1 is SGDLS, CDR2 YYNGEE, per germline. This CDR3 comprises 15 residues. The V segment lost 3 bases and the J segment 3 bases; nucleotides outside the gene matches: 9. The CDR3 reads CASSAPRGESYEQYF. CDR3 bases: TGTGCCAGCAGCGCCCCACGGGGGGAAAGCTACGAGCAGTACTTC.

Many counts were recorded for this clone. This chain links TRBV29-1 with TRBJ1-2; 8 nucleotides agree with TRBD1. The trim removed 4 bases at V and 0 bases at J, leaving 10 bases unmatched. The germline V gene has CDR1 SQVTM and CDR2 ANQGSEA. There are 16 residues in the CDR3. CDR3 sequence: CSVGPGGGRSNYGYTF. The CDR3 DNA is TGCAGCGTTGGACCAGGGGGCGGCCGGTCTAACTATGGCTACACCTTC.

The V and J genes are TRBV10-1 and TRBJ2-7, with TRBD2 matching 13 bases. The J segment lost 2 bases and the V segment lost 4 bases, leaving 2 bases of the junction unmatched. CDR1 and CDR2 (germline): WNHNN, SYGVQD (reference sequence). CDR3 length: 15 amino acids. The chain's CDR3 is CASSAGLAGTYEQYF. CDR3 in DNA: TGCGCCAGCAGTGCGGGACTAGCGGGAACCTACGAGCAGTACTTC.

This clone was detected only a few times. The chain has TRBV12-5 and TRBJ2-3, with TRBD1 as a possible D gene (6 bases). The CDR3 contains 14 residues. Looked up from germline, CDR1 is LGHNT and CDR2 is FRNRAP. Deletions cut 5 bases from V and 0 bases from J, with 9 bases between. The CDR3 loop is CASGLGQSTDTQYF. In DNA form, the CDR3 reads TGTGCTAGTGGTCTGGGACAAAGCACAGATACGCAGTATTTT.

The J gene is TRBJ1-5, the V gene TRBV6-1, with 9 bases that match TRBD1. J gave up 5 bases and V 5 bases, and 1 base lay outside the gene matches. This CDR3 is built from 13 residues. CDR1 and CDR2 (germline): MNHNS, SASEGT. CDR3 in amino acids: CASSRQGDQPQHF. CDR3 nucleotide sequence: TGTGCCAGCAGTAGACAGGGGGATCAGCCCCAGCATTTT.

V and J are TRBV7-3 and TRBJ2-7, with D perhaps matching TRBD2 (5 bases). CDR3 length equals 15 residues. The ends were cut back, 5 bases at V and 0 bases at J, with 14 bases in the middle. Germline V gene sequence: CDR1 SGHTA, CDR2 FQGTGA. The CDR3 sequence: CASSPSGKSSYEQYF. For the CDR3, the DNA is TGTGCCAGCAGCCCAAGCGGTAAGAGCTCCTACGAGCAGTACTTC. Combining the CDR3 with reference TRBV7-3 and TRBJ2-7 gives the whole variable domain GAGVSQTPSNKVTEKGKYVELRCDPISGHTALYWYRQSLGQGPEFLIYFQGTGAADDSGLPNDRFFAVRPEGSVSTLKIQRTERGDSAVYLCASSPSGKSSYEQYFGPGTRLTVT.